This is a list of T cell receptor beta chains from one sample in a study of cytomegalovirus exposure and HLA in healthy donors. Sequenced by immunoSEQ multiplex PCR; TCRdb stores in-frame clones only, minus some. The sample consists of roughly 63,000 clones, approximately 82% of them appearing once. Sequences were obtained from PBMCs. The receptors derive from a woman aged 40 to 50 in good health and CMV-seropositive. Each CDR3 is given with its conserved first and last residue. D genes are given only for firm matches. Size is stated for part of the rows, as once, few or many counts, or as a class when the clone is expanded.

J gene | V gene | clone size | D gene | CDR3 protein | CDR3 DNA
TRBJ1-3 | TRBV11-2 | - | - | CASSLTQNTIYF | TGTGCCAGCAGCTTAACCCAGAACACCATATATTTT
TRBJ1-1 | TRBV5-6 | - | TRBD1 | CASSPRRGGYTEAFF | TGTGCCAGCAGCCCCCGACGAGGGGGCTATACTGAAGCTTTCTTT
TRBJ2-7 | TRBV5-5 | - | - | CASSLAGGAYSSYEQYF | TGTGCCAGCAGCTTGGCCGGAGGGGCCTACAGCTCCTACGAGCAGTACTTC
TRBJ2-1 | TRBV7-9 | once | TRBD1 | CASRPTGAGEQFF | TGTGCCAGCAGACCTACAGGGGCCGGTGAGCAGTTCTTC
TRBJ1-2 | TRBV6-1 | - | TRBD1 | CASSDGPQGAQGYTF | TGTGCCAGCAGTGATGGCCCACAGGGGGCGCAGGGCTACACCTTC
TRBJ1-1 | TRBV6-5 | - | - | CASSAGRVTEAFF | TGTGCCAGCAGCGCAGGGAGGGTGACTGAAGCTTTCTTT
TRBJ1-4 | TRBV4-3 | - | - | CASSQWGGLNEKLFF | TGCGCCAGCAGCCAATGGGGAGGGTTGAATGAAAAACTGTTTTTT
TRBJ1-3 | TRBV12-5 | few | TRBD1 | CASGLVRSRTGAGNTIYF | TGTGCTAGTGGTTTGGTACGATCGAGGACAGGGGCTGGAAACACCATATATTTT
TRBJ1-5 | TRBV7-2 | - | - | CASSFRGDRQPQHF | TGTGCCAGCAGCTTTCGGGGGGACCGTCAGCCCCAGCATTTT
TRBJ1-1 | TRBV5-1 | - | TRBD1 | CASSLGGQSYTEAFF | TGCGCCAGCAGCTTGGGGGGACAGAGCTACACTGAAGCTTTCTTT
TRBJ2-1 | TRBV20-1 | - | - | CSVYRAAEQFF | TGCAGTGTCTACAGGGCGGCTGAGCAGTTCTTC
TRBJ1-1 | TRBV6-5 | - | - | CASSDREGDTEAFF | TGTGCCAGCAGTGATCGAGAGGGGGACACTGAAGCTTTCTTT
TRBJ1-2 | TRBV19 | - | TRBD1 | CASSILGQGPSGYTF | TGTGCCAGTAGTATCCTTGGACAGGGCCCTTCGGGCTACACCTTC
TRBJ2-1 | TRBV10-3 | - | - | CAISESFEQFF | TGTGCCATCAGTGAGAGCTTTGAGCAGTTCTTC
TRBJ2-4 | TRBV13 | - | - | CASSWTEENIQYF | TGTGCCAGCAGCTGGACAGAGGAAAACATTCAGTACTTC